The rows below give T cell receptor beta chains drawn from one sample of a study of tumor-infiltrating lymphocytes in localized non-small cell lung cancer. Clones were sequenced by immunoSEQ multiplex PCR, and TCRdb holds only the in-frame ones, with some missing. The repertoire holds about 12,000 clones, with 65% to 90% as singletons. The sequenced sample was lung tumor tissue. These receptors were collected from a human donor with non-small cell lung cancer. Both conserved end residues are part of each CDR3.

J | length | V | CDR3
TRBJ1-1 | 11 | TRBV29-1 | CSVVKNTEAFF
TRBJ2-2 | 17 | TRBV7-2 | CASSPRGDRAPTGELFF
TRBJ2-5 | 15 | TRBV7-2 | CASSLDRGGLETQYF
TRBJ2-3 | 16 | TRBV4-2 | CASSQGRLEEGYTQYF
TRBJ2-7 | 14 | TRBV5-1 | CASREGPQLNEQYF
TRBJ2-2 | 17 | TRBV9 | CASSAPRTGQETGELFF
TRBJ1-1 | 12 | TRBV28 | CASSYGTTAAFF
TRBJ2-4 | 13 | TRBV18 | CASSPQGVNIQYF
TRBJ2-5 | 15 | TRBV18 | CASSPTSSGQGTQYF
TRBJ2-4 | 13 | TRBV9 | CASSLGGENLQYF
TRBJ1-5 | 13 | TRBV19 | CASAYRWGQPQHF
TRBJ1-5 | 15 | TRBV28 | CASTVRARGNQPQHF
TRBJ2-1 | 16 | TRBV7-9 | CASSLTNDRAYNEQFF
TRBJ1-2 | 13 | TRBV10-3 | CAIRGDSRDGYTF
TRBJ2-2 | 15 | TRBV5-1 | CASSLLLGSTGELFF
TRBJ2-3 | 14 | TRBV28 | CASSPGRSTDTQYF
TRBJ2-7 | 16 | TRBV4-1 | CASSREPGLAGEEQYF
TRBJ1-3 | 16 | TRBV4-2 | CASSQDLISTGNTIYF
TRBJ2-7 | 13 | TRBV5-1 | CASSLTGGYEQYF
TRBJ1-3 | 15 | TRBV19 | CASNGRRISGNTIYF
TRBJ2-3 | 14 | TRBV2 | CASSDTTPTDTQYF
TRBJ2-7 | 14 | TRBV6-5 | CASRKLPGTTSKYF
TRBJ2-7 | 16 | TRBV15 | CATSRDQGRGLYEQYF
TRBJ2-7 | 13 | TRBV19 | CASSSTGAREQYF
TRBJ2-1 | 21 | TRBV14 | CASSQEATGASGFGNLNEQFF
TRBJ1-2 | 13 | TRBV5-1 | CASSFDSSYGYTF
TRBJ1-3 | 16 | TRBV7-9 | CASFNLGGAGGNTIYF
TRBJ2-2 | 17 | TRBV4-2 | CASSPEGNTGNTGELFF
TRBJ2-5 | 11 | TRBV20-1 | CSALDQETQYF
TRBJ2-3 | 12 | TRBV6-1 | CASSEDTDTQYF
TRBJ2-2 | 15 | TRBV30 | CAFYSGPSVTGELFF
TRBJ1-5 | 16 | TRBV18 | CASSPPGGGSGQPQHF
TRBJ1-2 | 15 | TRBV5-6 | CASSPGTGARSGYTF
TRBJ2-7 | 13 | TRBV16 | CASSAGLNYEQYF
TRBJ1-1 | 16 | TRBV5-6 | CASSAPGSGKNTEAFF
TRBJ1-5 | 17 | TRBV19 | CASRRDRGPLSNQPQHF